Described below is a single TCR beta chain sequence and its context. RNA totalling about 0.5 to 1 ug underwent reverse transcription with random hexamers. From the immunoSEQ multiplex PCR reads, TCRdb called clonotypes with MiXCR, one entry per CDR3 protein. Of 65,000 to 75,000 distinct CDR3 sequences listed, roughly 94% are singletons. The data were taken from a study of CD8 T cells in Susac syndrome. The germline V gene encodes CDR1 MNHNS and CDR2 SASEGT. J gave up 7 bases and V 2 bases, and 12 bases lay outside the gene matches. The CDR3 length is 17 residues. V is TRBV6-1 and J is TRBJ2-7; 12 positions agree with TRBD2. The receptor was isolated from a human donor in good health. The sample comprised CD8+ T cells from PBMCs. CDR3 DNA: TGTGCCAGCAGTGAACCACTAGCGGGGGGTGGAAGAGGAGAGCAGTACGTC. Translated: CASSEPLAGGGRGEQYV.